Listed here are 18 T cell receptor beta chains from one sample, sequenced in a study of radiotherapy plus CTLA-4 blockade in lung cancer. Using immunoSEQ multiplex PCR, the repertoire was profiled, and TCRdb retains in-frame clones only, with some absent. The sample includes approximately 95,000 clones, approximately 78% of them seen just once. This specimen was peripheral blood, taken from a patient treated with radiotherapy plus ipilimumab. These receptors were collected from a human donor with non-small cell lung cancer who had a partial response to radiotherapy plus ipilimumab.

This chain links TRBV9 with TRBJ2-7; D possibly corresponds to TRBD2 (7 bases). The ends were cut back, 3 bases at V and 3 bases at J, with 16 bases in the middle. The CDR3 is 15 residues long. Germline CDR1 is SGDLS and CDR2 is YYNGEE. For the CDR3, the DNA is TGTGCCAGCAGCGCAGCAGCGGGACATATCTACGAGCAGTACTTC. It translates to CASSAAAGHIYEQYF.

The sample holds one count of this clone. This sequence joins TRBV19 and TRBJ1-2; 7 nucleotides line up with TRBD1. The ends lost 6 bases at V and 4 bases at J; junction bases unmatched: 8. The CDR3 is 14 residues long. Germline CDR1 and CDR2: LNHDA and SQIVND (reference sequence). The CDR3 bases are TGTGCCAGTAGGTACGCGGGACAGAGCTATGGCTACACCTTC. Its protein product is CASRYAGQSYGYTF. The variable domain in full, with the rest retrieved from reference TRBV19 and TRBJ1-2, is DGGITQSPKYLFRKEGQNVTLSCEQNLNHDAMYWYRQDPGQGLRLIYYSQIVNDFQKGDIAEGYSVSREKKESFPLTVTSAQKNPTAFYLCASRYAGQSYGYTFGSGTRLTVV.

The chain carries TRBV27 and TRBJ2-1; tentatively, D is TRBD1 (6 bases). Germline V gene data show CDR1 as MNHEY and CDR2 as SMNVEV (reference sequence). CDR3 length: 14 amino acids. Trimming left V 4 bases short and J 4 bases short, with 11 bases between. The chain's CDR3 is CASSSLQGYNEQFF. The CDR3 coding sequence is TGTGCCAGCAGTTCCCTACAGGGTTACAATGAGCAGTTCTTC.

In nucleotides, the CDR3 is TGTGCCTGGACTCGGTACTCGAGCTCCTACGAGCAGTACTTC. Encoded protein: CAWTRYSSSYEQYF. The V gene is TRBV30, the J gene TRBJ2-7, with no clear D. V shed 4 bases and J shed 0 bases, with 13 bases lying between them. This CDR3 has 14 amino acids. Per the germline V gene, CDR1 is GTSNPN and CDR2 is SVGIG (reference sequence).

The chain combines TRBV29-1 with TRBJ1-1; 11 bases map to TRBD1. The V gene's germline CDR1 is SQVTM and CDR2 ANQGSEA. This CDR3 contains 14 residues. The junction had 6 bases not matched to a gene; V was cut back by 7 bases and J by 2 bases. The DNA of the CDR3 is TGCAGCGCCCGGACAGGGGGCGTTAACACTGAAGCTTTCTTT. It is translated as CSARTGGVNTEAFF.

This rearrangement joins TRBV10-2 to TRBJ1-3, with 8 bases fitting TRBD1. The CDR3 is 15 amino acids. With 5 bases clipped from V and 5 bases from J, the junction kept 8 bases outside the gene matches. CDR1 is WSHSY, CDR2 SAAADI, per germline. As DNA, the CDR3 is TGCGCCAGCAGTCAACAGGGGGTACGCCGAAACACCATATATTTT. Translated, it gives CASSQQGVRRNTIYF.

The chain's CDR3 is CSGRAGNTIYF. In DNA, the CDR3 is TGCAGTGGACGAGCGGGAAACACCATATATTTT. This rearrangement joins TRBV20-1 to TRBJ1-3; D is unclear. Germline CDR1 is DFQATT and CDR2 is SNEGSKA (reference sequence). Trimming shortened V by 7 bases and J by 4 bases, and 8 bases separated the two germline ends. The CDR3 extends over 11 amino acids.

The chain joins TRBV6-1 to TRBJ1-1, with D possibly being TRBD1 (6 bases). With 6 bases removed from V and 7 bases from J, the gap between germline ends came to 15 bases. The germline CDR1 and CDR2 sequences are MNHNS and SASEGT. This CDR3 has 13 amino acids. The CDR3 reads CASSYNRESEAFF. CDR3 bases: TGTGCCAGCAGCTACAACAGGGAGAGTGAAGCTTTCTTT.

This chain joins TRBV2 and TRBJ2-1, with D possibly being TRBD2 (5 bases). This CDR3 has 12 amino acids. V lost 7 bases, J lost 7 bases, and 11 bases lay in between. Germline lookup yields CDR1 SNHLY and CDR2 FYNNEI. The CDR3 bases are TGTGCCAGCACTCGGGATAGGAATGAGCAGTTCTTC. Translating gives CASTRDRNEQFF.

The chain combines TRBV5-1 with TRBJ1-1, with D perhaps TRBD1 (5 bases). Germline CDR1 is SGHRS and CDR2 is YFSETQ. V lost 0 bases to trimming and J lost 1 base, with 13 bases between them. This CDR3 has 16 amino acids. In DNA, the CDR3 is TGCGCCAGCAGCTTGGCCGGGGGGATGACGAACACTGAAGCTTTCTTT. Amino acid sequence: CASSLAGGMTNTEAFF.

The chain couples TRBV29-1 to TRBJ2-3, with TRBD1 identical over 8 bases. V lost 7 bases, J lost 5 bases, and 8 bases stayed unmatched. The CDR3 extends over 13 amino acids. Germline CDR1 SQVTM, CDR2 ANQGSEA. The CDR3 DNA reads as TGCAGCGGGGACAGGACGCTCGGAGATACGCAGTATTTT. This codes for CSGDRTLGDTQYF.

J is TRBJ1-5 and V is TRBV6-1; D perhaps matches TRBD1 (5 bases). Trimming pared 5 bases from V and 7 bases from J, leaving 15 bases between. The CDR3 spans 14 residues. CDR1 is MNHNS, CDR2 SASEGT, per germline. CDR3 DNA: TGTGCCAGCAGTTCCCGTGGGGGAGGACAGCCCCAGCATTTT. Amino acid sequence: CASSSRGGGQPQHF.

V usage is TRBV7-8 and J usage is TRBJ1-1, with D uncertain. CDR1 and CDR2 from the germline V gene are SGHVS and FQNEAQ. This CDR3 spans 15 amino acids. The V gene lost 6 bases and the J gene lost 1 base, with 15 bases spanning the gap. The DNA of the CDR3 is TGTGCCAGCAGTTCGGAGGGCGTATCGAACACTGAAGCTTTCTTT. Residues: CASSSEGVSNTEAFF.

This chain uses TRBV5-1 with TRBJ2-7; 7 bases are a match to TRBD2. The CDR3 spans 13 residues. Germline V CDR1 and CDR2: SGHRS, YFSETQ. With V trimmed by 7 bases and J by 5 bases, 9 bases remained unmatched. The CDR3 protein is CASGMGGINEQYF. CDR3 nucleotide sequence: TGCGCCAGCGGGATGGGGGGGATCAACGAGCAGTACTTC.

The rearrangement joins TRBV27 to TRBJ2-1; D perhaps matches TRBD1 (5 bases). CDR3 size: 15 residues. Trimming pared 7 bases from V and 2 bases from J, leaving 15 bases between. The germline V gene has CDR1 MNHEY and CDR2 SMNVEV (reference sequence). CDR3 sequence: CASTPAQGTYNEQFF. The CDR3 region has the DNA TGTGCCAGCACTCCAGCGCAGGGTACCTACAATGAGCAGTTCTTC.

The genes are TRBV7-9 and TRBJ1-4; D is perhaps TRBD1 (6 bases). The CDR3 spans 18 residues. V lost 1 base, J lost 0 bases, and 15 bases lay in between. Germline V gene lookup returns CDR1 SEHNR and CDR2 FQNEAQ (reference sequence). The CDR3 loop reads CASSLGGGAGTTNEKLFF. The CDR3 DNA reads as TGTGCCAGCAGCTTAGGAGGGGGAGCTGGGACAACTAATGAAAAACTGTTTTTT.

The genes are TRBV25-1 and TRBJ2-5; 12 nucleotides align to TRBD1. The CDR3 loop spans 16 amino acids. J was trimmed by 5 bases and V by 6 bases; bases with no gene match: 10. The germline CDR1 and CDR2 sequences are MGHDK and SYGVNS. The CDR3 here is CASSPNPGQGAETQYF. The CDR3 nucleotides read TGTGCCAGCAGCCCAAACCCGGGACAGGGGGCCGAGACCCAGTACTTC. The full variable domain, with the rest looked up from reference TRBV25-1 and TRBJ2-5, is EADIYQTPRYLVIGTGKKITLECSQTMGHDKMYWYQQDPGMELHLIHYSYGVNSTEKGDLSSESTVSRIRTEHFPLTLESARPSHTSQYLCASSPNPGQGAETQYFGPGTRLLVL.

This clone occurred a few times. The V gene is TRBV5-6, the J gene TRBJ1-2, with D possibly matching TRBD1 (6 bases). This CDR3 contains 13 residues. Trimming removed 3 bases from V and 3 bases from J, with 9 bases in between. Germline CDR1 and CDR2: SGHDT and YYEEEE. DNA of the CDR3: TGTGCCAGCAGCTCGGACAGTGACTATGGCTACACCTTC. It encodes CASSSDSDYGYTF.